Listed below are T cell receptor beta chains from one sample, sequenced in a study of vaccination and CD4 T cells after COVID-19. For these receptors, no antigen is known. TCRdb re-called the PCR reads through MiXCR, storing one row per CDR3 protein. The table has roughly 15,000 distinct CDR3 sequences, approximately 50% seen once. Source: CD4+ T cells from blood, cultured in vitro, taken about 7 months after SARS-CoV-2 vaccination. These receptors all stem from a human donor who had recovered from COVID-19. Each CDR3 is given with its conserved first and last residue. A D gene is named only where the DNA matches it firmly. Some rows have no size entry. The others give once, few or many, or a class for an expanded clone.

CDR3 length	D gene	clone size	V gene	J gene	CDR3 protein	CDR3 DNA
13	.	.	TRBV5-1	TRBJ1-2	CASSLGRYYGYTF	TGCGCCAGCAGCTTGGGCCGCTACTATGGCTACACCTTC
14	.	.	TRBV7-9	TRBJ2-1	CASSWGGLRNEQFF	TGTGCCAGCAGTTGGGGGGGGCTAAGAAATGAGCAGTTCTTC
13	.	.	TRBV6-1	TRBJ2-1	CASSVFPYNEQFF	TGTGCCAGCAGTGTCTTTCCCTACAATGAGCAGTTCTTC
16	TRBD1	once	TRBV19	TRBJ1-5	CASSIGDRRFNQPQHF	TGTGCCAGTAGTATAGGGGACAGGAGATTTAATCAGCCCCAGCATTTT
17	TRBD2	.	TRBV6-4	TRBJ2-2	CASSDVLAGVGTGELFF	TGTGCCAGCAGTGACGTCCTAGCGGGAGTTGGCACCGGGGAGCTGTTTTTT
14	TRBD2	.	TRBV4-2	TRBJ2-3	CASSPRGATDTQYF	TGTGCCAGCAGCCCGCGGGGGGCCACAGATACGCAGTATTTT
11	.	few	TRBV20-1	TRBJ1-2	CSASRSYGYTF	TGCAGTGCTAGCAGAAGCTATGGCTACACCTTC
13	.	.	TRBV12-3/TRBV12-4	TRBJ2-5	CASSFRGEETQYF	TGTGCCAGCAGTTTCCGAGGGGAAGAGACCCAGTACTTC
13	TRBD1	few	TRBV7-9	TRBJ1-1	CASSPLDRDEAFF	TGTGCCAGCAGCCCACTCGACAGGGATGAAGCTTTCTTT
15	.	.	TRBV7-6	TRBJ2-1	CASSLAGTGSNEQFF	TGTGCCAGCAGCTTAGCCGGGACGGGCTCCAATGAGCAGTTCTTC
16	TRBD1	few	TRBV7-9	TRBJ2-7	CASSLSPDRGHHEQYF	TGTGCCAGCAGCTTATCCCCAGACAGGGGGCATCACGAGCAGTACTTC
14	.	few	TRBV19	TRBJ2-2	CASTPGRNTGELFF	TGTGCCAGTACCCCAGGCAGGAACACCGGGGAGCTGTTTTTT
15	TRBD1	.	TRBV2	TRBJ1-5	CASSGDRGHRQPQHF	TGTGCCAGCAGTGGCGACAGGGGGCATCGTCAGCCCCAGCATTTT
15	.	.	TRBV10-3	TRBJ1-1	CAISESIAMNTEAFF	TGTGCCATCAGTGAGTCGATAGCTATGAACACTGAAGCTTTCTTT
16	TRBD1	.	TRBV24-1	TRBJ1-2	CATSDSGTGTNYGYTF	TGTGCCACCAGTGATTCCGGGACAGGGACTAACTATGGCTACACCTTC
14	.	.	TRBV4-2	TRBJ1-5	CASSQDWGDQPQHF	TGTGCCAGCAGCCAAGACTGGGGGGATCAGCCCCAGCATTTT
16	TRBD2	.	TRBV7-7	TRBJ2-5	CASSLSPSGGQETQYF	TGTGCTAGCAGCTTATCCCCTAGCGGGGGACAAGAGACCCAGTACTTC
15	.	.	TRBV7-3	TRBJ2-6	CASGKALSGANVLTF	TGTGCCAGCGGGAAGGCGCTCTCTGGGGCCAACGTCCTGACTTTC
15	TRBD1	.	TRBV10-3	TRBJ1-2	CAISNYRGEGYGYTF	TGTGCCATCAGCAACTACAGGGGGGAAGGCTATGGCTACACCTTC
14	TRBD2	.	TRBV7-2	TRBJ2-7	CASSLGLVTLEQYF	TGTGCCAGCAGCCTGGGACTAGTAACGCTCGAGCAGTACTTC
13	.	few	TRBV6-1	TRBJ2-7	CASSEPAYYEQYF	TGTGCCAGCAGTGAGCCAGCGTACTACGAGCAGTACTTC
13	.	few	TRBV20-1	TRBJ2-5	CSAGGTVQETQYF	TGCAGTGCTGGCGGGACAGTCCAAGAGACCCAGTACTTC
13	.	.	TRBV15	TRBJ2-1	CATSRGLDNEQFF	TGTGCCACCAGCAGGGGGCTAGACAATGAGCAGTTCTTC
14	.	.	TRBV11-2	TRBJ2-3	CASSPGPFTDTQYF	TGTGCCAGCAGCCCTGGGCCCTTCACAGATACGCAGTATTTT
13	.	.	TRBV15	TRBJ2-2	CATSRVPTGELFF	TGTGCCACCAGCAGAGTACCCACCGGGGAGCTGTTTTTT
14	TRBD1	.	TRBV10-3	TRBJ1-3	CAISPTGGGSTIYF	TGTGCCATCAGCCCGACAGGGGGGGGAAGCACCATATATTTT
15	.	few	TRBV10-3	TRBJ1-1	CAISPSVGGNTEAFF	TGTGCCATCAGTCCGAGCGTGGGGGGGAACACTGAAGCTTTCTTT
16	TRBD1	.	TRBV7-9	TRBJ2-3	CASSPDRDRGTDTQYF	TGTGCCAGCAGCCCCGACCGGGACAGGGGCACAGATACGCAGTATTTT
15	.	.	TRBV6-1	TRBJ2-5	CASSLSHGKGETQYF	TGTGCCAGCAGCCTAAGTCATGGGAAAGGAGAGACCCAGTACTTC
14	.	.	TRBV20-1	TRBJ1-6	CSAALRGPNSPLHF	TGCAGTGCTGCGTTGCGGGGGCCCAATTCACCCCTCCACTTT
13	.	few	TRBV6-5	TRBJ1-2	CASSYAGPPGYTF	TGTGCCAGCAGTTACGCAGGGCCTCCCGGCTACACCTTC
13	.	.	TRBV5-4	TRBJ2-5	CASRYMEGAGQYF	TGTGCCAGCAGATATATGGAGGGAGCGGGCCAGTACTTC
14	.	.	TRBV7-3	TRBJ2-1	CASSLGTHSNEQFF	TGTGCCAGCAGCCTGGGGACCCATTCCAATGAGCAGTTCTTC
14	.	.	TRBV7-8	TRBJ1-1	CASSLVAGYTEAFF	TGTGCCAGCAGCTTAGTTGCGGGGTACACTGAAGCTTTCTTT
14	TRBD2	.	TRBV20-1	TRBJ2-3	CSAVAGADTDTQYF	TGCAGTGCTGTAGCGGGCGCAGACACAGATACGCAGTATTTT
14	TRBD2	few	TRBV20-1	TRBJ2-3	CSAPGLAVRDTQYF	TGCAGTGCTCCGGGACTAGCGGTTCGAGATACGCAGTATTTT
11	.	medium-sized	TRBV27	TRBJ2-1	CASSDNEWQFF	TGTGCCAGCAGTGATAATGAGTGGCAGTTCTTC
13	.	.	TRBV12-3/TRBV12-4	TRBJ1-1	CASSFGAHTEAFF	TGTGCCAGCAGTTTCGGGGCCCACACTGAAGCTTTCTTT
13	.	once	TRBV7-2	TRBJ2-2	CASSSQLTGELFF	TGTGCCAGCAGCTCCCAGCTCACCGGGGAGCTGTTTTTT
14	TRBD2	.	TRBV20-1	TRBJ2-5	CSASPRGGPVTQYF	TGCAGTGCAAGTCCCCGGGGGGGCCCAGTTACCCAGTACTTC
14	.	large	TRBV18	TRBJ2-7	CASSPPAASDEQYF	TGTGCCAGCTCACCACCCGCCGCGTCTGACGAGCAGTACTTC
16	.	.	TRBV6-1	TRBJ1-5	CASSWNGAGTFQPQHF	TGTGCCAGCAGCTGGAACGGGGCGGGCACATTTCAGCCCCAGCATTTT
17	.	few	TRBV7-9	TRBJ2-6	CAGRRSRESTGANVLTF	TGTGCCGGGCGGCGGAGCAGGGAATCAACTGGGGCCAACGTCCTGACTTTC
13	.	few	TRBV6-1	TRBJ1-2	CASSRGGNYGYTF	TGTGCCAGCAGTAGGGGCGGAAACTATGGCTACACCTTC
14	.	.	TRBV7-2	TRBJ1-2	CASRGLQIPYGYTF	TGTGCCAGCAGAGGACTCCAGATCCCCTATGGCTACACCTTC
13	.	few	TRBV27	TRBJ2-5	CASRRQGGETQYF	TGTGCCAGCAGACGACAGGGAGGAGAGACCCAGTACTTC
14	.	.	TRBV21-1	TRBJ2-7	CASCRGTGRYEQYF	TGTGCCAGCTGCCGAGGGACAGGGCGGTACGAGCAGTACTTC
16	TRBD2	.	TRBV20-1	TRBJ2-7	CSASRGRLAGYYEQYF	TGCAGTGCAAGTCGGGGGCGACTAGCGGGGTACTACGAGCAGTACTTC
15	.	.	TRBV20-1	TRBJ2-1	CSARSVGGPSDEQFF	TGCAGTGCTAGGTCGGTAGGAGGGCCCAGCGATGAGCAGTTCTTC
11	.	.	TRBV20-1	TRBJ1-1	CSARFNTEAFF	TGCAGTGCTAGATTTAACACTGAAGCTTTCTTT
17	.	few	TRBV7-6	TRBJ2-5	CASSPRTDSLGWETQYF	TGTGCCAGCAGCCCGCGAACGGACAGTTTGGGGTGGGAGACCCAGTACTTC
19	.	.	TRBV7-3	TRBJ2-2	CASSPDIIGEEKNTGGLFF	TGTGCCAGCAGCCCAGACATAATCGGTGAGGAGAAGAACACCGGGGGGCTGTTTTTT
15	.	.	TRBV15	TRBJ1-4	CATSERTGGNEKLFF	TGTGCCACCAGCGAAAGGACTGGAGGGAATGAAAAACTGTTTTTT
16	TRBD1	.	TRBV18	TRBJ2-7	CASSRHPGQGSYEQYF	TGTGCCAGCTCACGCCATCCCGGACAGGGCTCCTACGAGCAGTACTTC
13	.	few	TRBV20-1	TRBJ1-1	CSARTDMNTEAFF	TGCAGTGCTAGAACGGATATGAACACTGAAGCTTTCTTT
16	TRBD2	.	TRBV15	TRBJ2-1	CATSRGSGSSRNEQFF	TGTGCCACCAGCAGAGGGAGCGGGAGCTCGAGAAATGAGCAGTTCTTC
14	TRBD1	.	TRBV7-9	TRBJ2-7	CASSRDRGLSEQYF	TGTGCCAGCAGCCGGGACAGGGGGCTAAGCGAGCAGTACTTC